Below are 25 T cell receptor beta chains sequenced from a single sample in a study of cytomegalovirus exposure and HLA in healthy donors. Both 60 Vbeta primers and 13 Jbeta primers went into the PCR. TCRdb's copy holds only in-frame clones and misses some; the assay was immunoSEQ multiplex PCR. Of approximately 200,000 clones listed, around 81% were seen once; the top ten hold approximately 2%. The sequenced material came from PBMCs. The origin of the receptors is a woman younger than 35 in good health and CMV-seropositive.

V usage is TRBV7-8 and J usage is TRBJ2-1, with TRBD2 matching over 8 bases. From germline, CDR1 is SGHVS and CDR2 FQNEAQ. The CDR3 spans 17 residues. V shed 1 base, J shed 7 bases, and the junction held 12 bases outside the gene matches. CDR3 sequence (DNA): TGTGCCAGCAGCTTAGGGTGGTTCGGGGGGGCGCGAAATGAGCAGTTCTTC. It translates to CASSLGWFGGARNEQFF.

The V call is TRBV19, the J call TRBJ2-2, with D possibly TRBD1 on 6 matching bases. This CDR3 has 14 amino acids. V shed 8 bases and J shed 2 bases, with 12 bases lying between them. Germline assignment: CDR1 LNHDA and CDR2 SQIVND (reference sequence). The CDR3 DNA sequence: TGTGCCAGTGAGTGGGGGACAAACACCGGGGAGCTGTTTTTT. It is translated as CASEWGTNTGELFF.

The chain links TRBV7-6 to TRBJ2-3, with D tentatively TRBD2 (5 bases). CDR3 size: 16 residues. CDR1 is SGHVS, CDR2 FNYEAQ, per germline. V lost 0 bases and J lost 2, with 12 bases in between. The DNA of the CDR3 is TGTGCCAGCAGCTTAGCCGCTAGCCGACACACAGATACGCAGTATTTT. As protein: CASSLAASRHTDTQYF.

This clone showed up just a few times. The chain links TRBV9 to TRBJ2-7; D unclear. CDR1 and CDR2 from the germline V gene are SGDLS and YYNGEE. Trimming cost V 1 base and J 1 base, with 12 bases left between them. This CDR3 spans 15 amino acids. CDR3 DNA: TGTGCCAGCAGCGTATCCCCGGGTAGGTCCTACGAGCAGTACGTC. Protein product: CASSVSPGRSYEQYV.

The chain recombines TRBV7-9 with TRBJ2-7, with D tentatively TRBD2 (5 bases). The germline V gene has CDR1 SEHNR and CDR2 FQNEAQ (reference sequence). There are 13 residues in the CDR3. The germline V and J ends were trimmed by 8 bases and 3 bases, with 14 bases remaining between them. Written as DNA, the CDR3 is TGTGCCAGCGGCCGGGATCACCACTACGAGCAGTACGTC. This translates into CASGRDHHYEQYV.

CDR3 DNA sequence: TGTGCCAGTAGTGACGGACAGAGGGGCAATCAGCCCCAGCATTTT. Translating it yields CASSDGQRGNQPQHF. This sequence joins TRBV19 and TRBJ1-5; possibly TRBD1 for D (6 bases). The CDR3 contains 15 residues. Trimming left V 5 bases short and J 2 bases short, with 13 bases between. Per the germline V gene, CDR1 is LNHDA and CDR2 is SQIVND (reference sequence).

This clone was seen only a few times. The chain uses TRBV7-3 and TRBJ2-1, with D perhaps matching TRBD1 (6 bases). V lost 1 base and J lost 6, with 10 bases in between. This CDR3 is built from 14 residues. CDR1 and CDR2 from the germline V gene are SGHTA and FQGTGA. CDR3 in DNA: TGTGCCAGCAGCTTAAGCGCAGGGGTCAATGAGCAGTTCTTC. Translation gives CASSLSAGVNEQFF. Combining the CDR3 with reference TRBV7-3 and TRBJ2-1 gives the whole variable domain GAGVSQTPSNKVTEKGKYVELRCDPISGHTALYWYRQSLGQGPEFLIYFQGTGAADDSGLPNDRFFAVRPEGSVSTLKIQRTERGDSAVYLCASSLSAGVNEQFFGPGTRLTVL.

The CDR3 DNA follows: TGTGCCAGCTCACTAACCCGGGACAGGAATTCACCCCTCCACTTT. The encoded protein is CASSLTRDRNSPLHF. The chain joins TRBV18 to TRBJ1-6; 8 bases map to TRBD1. This CDR3 has 15 residues. CDR1 and CDR2 from the germline V gene are KGHSH and LQKENI. V dropped 4 bases and J dropped 7; count of bases not matched to a gene: 6.

This clone was picked up a small number of times. This chain links TRBV18 with TRBJ2-2; unclear D gene. This CDR3 has 13 residues. Germline V gene sequence: CDR1 KGHSH, CDR2 LQKENI. Deletions cut 6 bases from V and 1 base from J, with 6 bases between. The CDR3 DNA follows: TGTGCCAGCTCGAGACAGAACACCGGGGAGCTGTTTTTT. This gives the protein CASSRQNTGELFF.

This rearrangement joins TRBV18 to TRBJ2-1; 7 bases fit TRBD1. Germline trimming cut 3 bases from V and 9 bases from J; bases unmatched to any gene: 5. Germline-derived CDR1 and CDR2 are KGHSH and LQKENI. This CDR3 has 13 amino acids. This chain's CDR3 is CASSPNRDSEQFF. CDR3 nucleotide sequence: TGTGCCAGCTCACCGAACCGGGACAGTGAGCAGTTCTTC.

The chain uses TRBV19 and TRBJ2-7; a possible D gene is TRBD2 (6 bases). Between the trimmed V and J ends, which lost 7 bases and 4 bases, there was a span of 11 bases. CDR3 length: 12 residues. Germline V lookup: CDR1 LNHDA, CDR2 SQIVND (reference sequence). The chain's CDR3 is CASTSGGYEQYF. In nucleotides, the CDR3 is TGTGCCAGTACCTCTGGAGGGTACGAGCAGTACTTC.

The genes are TRBV19 and TRBJ2-2; 8 bases map to TRBD1. The germline V gene encodes CDR1 LNHDA and CDR2 SQIVND (reference sequence). The V segment lost 6 bases and the J segment 7 bases; nucleotides outside the gene matches: 7. This CDR3 comprises 14 residues. The CDR3 nucleotides are TGTGCCAGTAGCGCGACAGGGGCGGTCGGGGAGCTGTTTTTT. Translating it yields CASSATGAVGELFF.

V and J are TRBV11-3 and TRBJ1-1; TRBD1 matches 12 bases. The CDR3 is made up of 16 amino acids. CDR1 SGHNT and CDR2 YENEEA come from the germline V gene. Losses at the gene ends were 3 bases for V and 2 bases for J; bases not matched to a gene: 4. The CDR3 nucleotides are TGTGCCAGCAGCTTGGGGACAGGGGGCTATAACACTGAAGCTTTCTTT. Translation: CASSLGTGGYNTEAFF.

The CDR3, as DNA: TGCGCCAGCAAGAGCGGGGGGGCCGGGGAGACCCAGTACTTC. Its translation: CASKSGGAGETQYF. This sequence joins TRBV5-1 and TRBJ2-5; TRBD2 agrees at 10 bases. V was pared by 6 bases and J by 5 bases, with 7 bases of the junction left unmatched. This CDR3 spans 14 amino acids. Germline V lookup: CDR1 SGHRS, CDR2 YFSETQ.

This clone has a handful of counts. This rearrangement joins TRBV6-1 to TRBJ2-7; 11 bases line up with TRBD1. The CDR3 loop spans 14 amino acids. CDR1 and CDR2 (germline): MNHNS, SASEGT. Trimming removed 4 bases from V and 3 bases from J; junction bases left unmatched: 2. CDR3 residues: CASSAGTGGYEQYF. The CDR3 DNA is TGTGCCAGCAGTGCCGGGACAGGGGGCTACGAGCAGTACTTC.

This chain links TRBV25-1 with TRBJ1-1, with 7 positions matching TRBD1. The trim removed 4 bases at V and 5 bases at J, leaving 4 bases unmatched. The CDR3 runs 13 residues. Per the germline V gene, CDR1 is MGHDK and CDR2 is SYGVNS. CDR3 nucleotides: TGTGCCAGCAGTGTCCGACAGGGAACTGAAGCTTTCTTT. Translation: CASSVRQGTEAFF.

V and J are TRBV2 and TRBJ1-2; TRBD1 is a possible D gene (5 bases). V was shortened by 8 bases and J by 2 bases, with 12 bases between the two germline ends. CDR1 is SNHLY, CDR2 FYNNEI, per germline. The CDR3 extends over 13 amino acids. The chain's CDR3 is CASQTDANYGYTF. For the CDR3, the DNA is TGTGCCAGCCAGACAGACGCAAACTATGGCTACACCTTC.

The chain recombines TRBV11-2 with TRBJ1-2, with 9 bases lining up with TRBD1. Germline values: CDR1 SGHAT, CDR2 FQNNGV. V lost 1 base to trimming and J lost 7 bases; unmatched junction nucleotides: 7. The CDR3 has 15 residues. CDR3 amino acids: CASSLVGTGSGGYTF. CDR3 nucleotide sequence: TGTGCCAGCAGCTTAGTAGGGACAGGGAGTGGTGGCTACACCTTC. The full variable domain, in which reference TRBV11-2 and TRBJ1-2 provide the parts outside the CDR3, is EAGVAQSPRYKIIEKRQSVAFWCNPISGHATLYWYQQILGQGPKLLIQFQNNGVVDDSQLPKDRFSAERLKGVDSTLKIQPAKLEDSAVYLCASSLVGTGSGGYTFGSGTRLTVV.

The chain joins TRBV19 to TRBJ1-6, with a possible D match to TRBD1 (5 bases). The CDR3 extends over 17 amino acids. Germline CDR1 is LNHDA and CDR2 is SQIVND (reference sequence). Trimming left V 5 bases short and J 4 bases short, with 18 bases between. The CDR3 is CASSSWDPAGYNSPLHF. The CDR3 DNA follows: TGTGCCAGTAGTTCTTGGGACCCAGCGGGTTATAATTCACCCCTCCACTTT. The variable domain in full, completed from reference TRBV19 and TRBJ1-6, reads DGGITQSPKYLFRKEGQNVTLSCEQNLNHDAMYWYRQDPGQGLRLIYYSQIVNDFQKGDIAEGYSVSREKKESFPLTVTSAQKNPTAFYLCASSSWDPAGYNSPLHFGNGTRLTVT.

V usage is TRBV7-9 and J usage is TRBJ1-6, with D unresolved. Germline V CDR1 and CDR2: SEHNR, FQNEAQ (reference sequence). There are 10 residues in the CDR3. CDR3 sequence: CTTAGSPLHF. The CDR3 coding sequence is TGTACGACCGCGGGGTCACCCCTCCACTTT.

The gene calls are TRBV19 and TRBJ2-3; 9 nucleotides line up with TRBD1. Per germline, CDR1 LNHDA and CDR2 SQIVND (reference sequence). V trimming: 6 bases; J trimming: 3 bases; junction bases outside the gene matches: 7. This CDR3 comprises 15 residues. The CDR3 is CASRGTGLGTDTQYF. CDR3 bases: TGTGCCAGTAGAGGGACAGGGTTGGGGACAGATACGCAGTATTTT.

This clone was observed a handful of times. The chain combines TRBV29-1 with TRBJ2-5; 9 nucleotides match TRBD1. The CDR3 has 14 residues. Germline lookup yields CDR1 SQVTM and CDR2 ANQGSEA. V lost 5 bases to trimming and J lost 4 bases; unmatched junction nucleotides: 8. The CDR3 DNA reads as TGCAGCGTTACAGGGGGCGCAGGGGGAGAGACCCAGTACTTC. This gives the protein CSVTGGAGGETQYF.

In this sample, this clone turned up a few times. CDR3 DNA: TGTGCCAGCAGTGAACCCCCCACTAGCTCAGATACGCAGTATTTT. Protein product: CASSEPPTSSDTQYF. The chain joins TRBV2 to TRBJ2-3; a possible D gene is TRBD2 (6 bases). The V end was cut by 2 bases, the J end by 4 bases, with 13 bases between. This CDR3 is 15 amino acids long. CDR1 is SNHLY, CDR2 FYNNEI, per germline.

The chain links TRBV5-6 to TRBJ2-3; TRBD1 matches 10 bases. Trimming took 4 bases from V and 4 from J; bases not matched to a gene: 6. Germline loops: CDR1 SGHDT, CDR2 YYEEEE. The CDR3 runs 15 residues. The CDR3 DNA is TGTGCCAGCAGCACGGGACAGGGGTTCTCAGATACGCAGTATTTT. The encoded protein is CASSTGQGFSDTQYF.

J is TRBJ2-3 and V is TRBV7-9; 9 bases map to TRBD1. J was trimmed by 3 bases and V by 6 bases; bases with no gene match: 10. Germline values: CDR1 SEHNR, CDR2 FQNEAQ (reference sequence). The CDR3 spans 16 residues. The CDR3 sequence: CASRRLPTGGTDTQYF. The CDR3, as DNA: TGTGCCAGCAGACGACTGCCGACAGGGGGAACAGATACGCAGTATTTT.